A selection of T cell receptor beta chains follows, all from one sample in a study of blood T cell repertoires in COVID-19. The table came from immunoSEQ multiplex PCR; TCRdb's copy has only in-frame clones and leaves some out. The table lists 350,000 to 450,000 clones, 65% to 90% of them singletons. The sequencing input was peripheral blood. These receptors were collected from a woman in her sixties or seventies with COVID-19, enrolled during active disease. The conserved cysteine and the conserved F or W are not part of the CDR3 here.

j_call cdr3_length v_call cdr3_aa
TRBJ2-3 21 TRBV4-2 ASSQEAGGNRLAGPGSTDTQY
TRBJ2-7 13 TRBV4-1 ASSHLDSPSYEQY
TRBJ1-1 11 TRBV5-6 ASSLAVLAEAF
TRBJ1-1 12 TRBV18 ASSLYGDNTEAF
TRBJ1-2 11 TRBV27 ASSRGQGHGYT
TRBJ2-2 11 TRBV30 AWRSSNTGELF
TRBJ2-7 12 TRBV27 ASSFLDRVYEQY
TRBJ1-2 11 TRBV5-6 ASSPISSYGYT
TRBJ1-2 11 TRBV29-1 SVNRQGHYGYT
TRBJ2-7 12 TRBV5-1 ASSLGERGSRQY
TRBJ2-7 13 TRBV19 ASSIQTGGSYEQY
TRBJ1-4 11 TRBV19 ASRSGGLEKLF
TRBJ1-6 12 TRBV7-3 ASSLGQDNSPLH
TRBJ2-7 14 TRBV12-5 ASGLVLHRGGGEQY
TRBJ1-3 13 TRBV6-1 ASSDVGRGGNTIY
TRBJ1-1 14 TRBV19 ASSMLPGQGNTEAF
TRBJ1-5 13 TRBV11-3 ASSQGGGVNQPQH
TRBJ2-7 13 TRBV6-6 ASSSSTSGGYEQY
TRBJ2-7 11 TRBV27 ASSLSSAYEQY
TRBJ1-1 12 TRBV28 ATREGLINTEAF
TRBJ2-5 12 TRBV19 ASSPRDFQETQY
TRBJ2-3 12 TRBV4-3 ASSQDLSTDTQY
TRBJ1-1 13 TRBV6-5 ASRPGPPSGTEAF
TRBJ1-6 14 TRBV19 ASSTRTGGYNSPLH
TRBJ1-6 13 TRBV5-1 ASSLVGQGNSPLH
TRBJ1-1 11 TRBV30 ALSTRGRTEAF